These 20 T cell receptor beta chains were sequenced from one sample in a study of CD8 T cells in Susac syndrome. When the RNA was reverse transcribed, random hexamers were used with an input of roughly 0.5 to 1 ug. From the immunoSEQ multiplex PCR reads, TCRdb called clonotypes with MiXCR, one entry per CDR3 protein. The sample consists of over 100,000 distinct CDR3 sequences, 92% of them appearing once. What was sequenced was CD4+ T cells from PBMCs. The receptors originated from a human donor in good health.

J is TRBJ2-7 and V is TRBV5-6; D is perhaps TRBD1 or TRBD2 (5 bases each). CDR3 length: 15 residues. Germline V gene sequence: CDR1 SGHDT, CDR2 YYEEEE. V lost 1 base and J lost 7, with 18 bases in between. The CDR3 DNA reads as TGTGCCAGCAGCTTGATCGGGGACGCAGGGCGAGAGCAGTACTTC. Its translation: CASSLIGDAGREQYF.

This clonotype occurred once. The V gene is TRBV10-3, the J gene TRBJ2-7, with 11 bases fitting TRBD1. Trimming took 6 bases from V and 6 from J; bases not matched to a gene: 7. The CDR3 has 14 amino acids. CDR1 is ENHRY and CDR2 is SYGVKD in the germline V gene. CDR3 DNA sequence: TGTGCCATCAGAACGACGGACAGGGGGCGCGAGCAGTACTTC. Translation gives CAIRTTDRGREQYF.

The chain couples TRBV29-1 to TRBJ1-1; a weak D match, TRBD1 (5 bases). V gave up 4 bases and J gave up 0 bases, with 12 bases separating them. The CDR3 loop spans 14 amino acids. CDR1 and CDR2 (germline): SQVTM, ANQGSEA. CDR3 coding DNA: TGCAGCGTTGGGGGACGGATGGTGAACACTGAAGCTTTCTTT. Translating it yields CSVGGRMVNTEAFF.

This chain uses TRBV12-3 or TRBV12-4 with TRBJ2-3; no reliable D call. CDR3 size: 13 residues. The V and J ends lost 0 bases and 0 bases respectively, with 1 base between them. The CDR3: CASSLASTDTQYF. Written as DNA, the CDR3 is TGTGCCAGCAGTTTAGCGAGCACAGATACGCAGTATTTT.

V usage is TRBV29-1 and J usage is TRBJ2-4, with D hard to call. Deletions cut 7 bases from V and 2 bases from J, with 15 bases between. Looked up from germline, CDR1 is SQVTM and CDR2 is ANQGSEA. The CDR3 runs to 14 residues. The CDR3 loop reads CSAKVGQSKNIQYF. Here the CDR3 DNA reads TGCAGCGCAAAGGTCGGGCAATCCAAAAACATTCAGTACTTC.

This chain links TRBV20-1 with TRBJ2-5; a possible D gene is TRBD2 (7 bases). The CDR3 spans 14 residues. Germline V CDR1 and CDR2: DFQATT, SNEGSKA (reference sequence). V lost 6 bases to trimming and J lost 3 bases, with 17 bases between them. The CDR3 loop is CSALNRGGEETQYF. The CDR3 bases are TGCAGTGCCCTCAATAGGGGGGGGGAAGAGACCCAGTACTTC.

The table lists this clonotype with a count of one. V usage is TRBV29-1 and J usage is TRBJ2-7; 7 bases line up with TRBD2. J lost 7 bases, V lost 6 bases, and 12 bases had no gene match. There are 13 residues in the CDR3. Germline V lookup: CDR1 SQVTM, CDR2 ANQGSEA. This chain's CDR3 is CSVPLAGAGEQYF. The CDR3 DNA is TGCAGCGTGCCCCTGGCGGGAGCAGGTGAGCAGTACTTC.

The sample holds one count of this clonotype. The chain is built from TRBV6-1 and TRBJ2-3; 7 positions agree with TRBD1. The CDR3 contains 18 residues. Germline assignment: CDR1 MNHNS and CDR2 SASEGT. V shed 7 bases and J 8 bases; nucleotides not matched to a gene: 24. In DNA form, the CDR3 reads TGTGCCAGCAAGGTGAAGGCGGGTAAGGGGGCCCAATTCGGTACGCAGTATTTT. This translates into CASKVKAGKGAQFGTQYF.

The count of this clonotype is one. The CDR3 DNA reads as TGCAGTGCTAGGACAGGGGCTCACATGAACACTGAAGCTTTCTTT. Protein: CSARTGAHMNTEAFF. The chain couples TRBV20-1 to TRBJ1-1; TRBD1 agrees at 8 bases. V trimming: 3 bases; J trimming: 0 bases; junction bases outside the gene matches: 6. Germline V gives CDR1 DFQATT, CDR2 SNEGSKA (reference sequence). The CDR3 loop spans 15 amino acids.

CDR3 sequence (DNA): TGTGCCAGCAGTGAATCGGGCAGTCCCATAAATCAGCCCCAGCATTTT. Amino acids: CASSESGSPINQPQHF. This rearrangement joins TRBV6-1 to TRBJ1-5; D ambiguous. Germline CDR1 is MNHNS and CDR2 is SASEGT. This CDR3 comprises 16 residues. With 2 bases removed from V and 4 bases from J, the gap between germline ends came to 15 bases.

The chain carries TRBV30 and TRBJ1-3; D is unresolved. V was cut by 5 bases and J by 0 bases, with 5 bases left in between. This CDR3 has 12 residues. Germline-derived CDR1 and CDR2 are GTSNPN and SVGIG (reference sequence). CDR3: CAWAGSGNTIYF. The CDR3 coding sequence is TGTGCCTGGGCTGGCTCTGGAAACACCATATATTTT.

This clonotype was observed once. V is TRBV3-1 and J is TRBJ2-2; no reliable D call. This CDR3 is built from 17 residues. The germline V and J ends were trimmed by 1 base and 4 bases, with 16 bases remaining between them. The germline CDR1 and CDR2 sequences are LGHDT and YNNKEL (reference sequence). The CDR3 loop is CASSQVPLSLATGELFF. As DNA, the CDR3 is TGTGCCAGCAGCCAAGTCCCCCTGTCCCTTGCCACCGGGGAGCTGTTTTTT.

J is TRBJ2-3 and V is TRBV30, with 8 bases matching TRBD2. CDR1 is GTSNPN, CDR2 SVGIG, per germline (reference sequence). This CDR3 has 15 amino acids. The V and J ends lost 3 bases and 4 bases, in that order; junction bases with no gene match: 9. The CDR3 nucleotides read TGTGCCTGGAGCGCCAGCGGGAGTTTGGCAGATACGCAGTATTTT. The encoded protein is CAWSASGSLADTQYF.

The chain has TRBV9 and TRBJ1-1, with TRBD1 matching over 7 bases. The germline gives CDR1 SGDLS, CDR2 YYNGEE. Trimming removed 3 bases from V and 7 bases from J; junction bases left unmatched: 6. The CDR3 extends over 13 amino acids. The CDR3 DNA reads as TGTGCCAGCAGCGCCGAACGGACAGGTGAAGCTTTCTTT. This codes for CASSAERTGEAFF.

The gene calls are TRBV3-1 and TRBJ2-3; D is perhaps TRBD2 (5 bases). There are 14 residues in the CDR3. Germline V gene lookup returns CDR1 LGHDT and CDR2 YNNKEL (reference sequence). V lost 2 bases and J lost 6, with 12 bases in between. The CDR3: CASSQLPGSDTQYF. In DNA, the CDR3 is TGTGCCAGCAGCCAACTCCCGGGAAGCGATACGCAGTATTTT.

The chain is built from TRBV4-1 and TRBJ2-1, with a weak D call TRBD1 (5 bases). There are 19 residues in the CDR3. Germline V gives CDR1 MGHRA, CDR2 YSYEKL. V gave up 0 bases and J gave up 0 bases, with 18 bases separating them. The CDR3 region has the DNA TGCGCCAGCAGCCAAGATTTTCCGGCTGGGGCCAGCTCCTACAATGAGCAGTTCTTC. Amino acid sequence: CASSQDFPAGASSYNEQFF.

The chain recombines TRBV29-1 with TRBJ1-4; D is unresolved. From germline, CDR1 is SQVTM and CDR2 ANQGSEA. This CDR3 comprises 11 residues. V lost 6 bases, J lost 7 bases, and 9 bases lay in between. Here the CDR3 reads CSVVWGEKLFF. As DNA, the CDR3 is TGCAGCGTGGTGTGGGGTGAAAAACTGTTTTTT.

Only a few counts were recorded for this clonotype. This rearrangement joins TRBV29-1 to TRBJ2-7; D gene unclear. The germline V and J ends were trimmed by 2 bases and 4 bases, with 6 bases remaining between them. Germline V gives CDR1 SQVTM, CDR2 ANQGSEA. The CDR3 covers 11 residues. Here the CDR3 DNA reads TGCAGCGTTGAATCCGAGTACGAGCAGTACTTC. It specifies CSVESEYEQYF.

The sample holds one count of this clonotype. This chain joins TRBV7-2 and TRBJ2-1; TRBD2 matches 12 bases. Trimming removed 5 bases from V and 10 bases from J; junction bases left unmatched: 9. Germline assignment: CDR1 SGHTA and CDR2 FQGNSA. There are 15 residues in the CDR3. Here the CDR3 DNA reads TGTGCCAGCAGCGGCCTAGCGGGGGGGCCGCGGGAGCAGTTCTTC. Translating gives CASSGLAGGPREQFF.

The CDR3 loop is CASKGGGDNEQFF. The CDR3 DNA reads TGTGCCAGCAAGGGAGGGGGGGACAATGAGCAGTTCTTC. The genes are TRBV6-2 or TRBV6-3 and TRBJ2-1, with D tentatively TRBD2 (7 bases). Per germline, CDR1 MNHEY and CDR2 SVGEGT. The CDR3 has 13 residues. V lost 7 bases, J lost 5 bases, and 12 bases lay in between.